The T cell receptor (beta chain) under discussion was sequenced for a study of blood T cell repertoires in COVID-19. In the study overall: PBMCs, B-cell-depleted T cells, or T cells provided the cDNA or gDNA that made up the material.

Using immunoSEQ multiplex PCR, the repertoire was profiled, and TCRdb retains in-frame clones only, with some absent. The sample lists roughly 100,000 clones, 88% occurring once. V lost 7 bases and J 0 bases, leaving 13 bases between the germline ends. Germline V gene sequence: CDR1 MNHNS, CDR2 SASEGT. The CDR3 is made up of 15 amino acids. The TCR sequence derives from a human donor in a cohort sampled during active COVID-19. This chain connects TRBV6-1 to TRBJ1-5; D not certain. The sequenced material came from peripheral blood. CDR3 DNA: TGTGCCAGCATCACCGGACTGCCTAGCAATCAGCCCCAGCATTTT. Protein sequence: CASITGLPSNQPQHF.